This entry is about one T cell receptor (beta chain). What this receptor recognizes is not known. The cohort was made up of 500 to 850 healthy bone marrow donors. Cohort members were all nominally healthy when sampled, although unrecorded immune exposures were likely present. The donor was CMV seropositive and belonged to the group of some 290 seropositive cohort members. Every donor gave a peripheral blood sample, and the peripheral blood mononuclear cells from that sample were used for TCR beta sequencing. The Qiagen DNeasy Blood Extraction Kit was used to extract genomic DNA from the blood cell samples. The data belong to a study of cytomegalovirus exposure and HLA in healthy donors (TCRdb year 2017). At the level of the whole study: An earlier analysis of some 600 of the donors reported over 250 Gb of sequence data and about 120 million unique TCR beta sequences obtained from about 179 million T cells. About 280 gigabases of sequencing data and 91 million or so unique TCR sequences made up an early release that covered 500 to 700 HLA-typed donors. Of the roughly 400 genotyped donors, 81% were placed in the genetic ancestry cluster associated with self-reported Caucasian donors. The aim of the study was to test whether cataloging public T cell receptors could identify signatures of past pathogen exposure. Using immunosequencing, the study profiled T cell repertoires from fewer than 700 subjects and related those repertoires to cytomegalovirus serostatus. In addition to the first cohort of several hundred subjects, a separate validation cohort of approximately 110 different subjects was used. The study combined high-throughput TCR immunosequencing, statistical association of individual TCRs with disease status, and machine learning to predict cytomegalovirus infection status. A later analysis re-analyzed previously published TCR beta repertoires from 500 to 700 donors and added high-resolution HLA genotyping to study TCR occurrence patterns. In the later analysis, no new phenotypic data were used to find candidate immune exposures; instead, reliance was placed on TCR beta sequences and their occurrence across donors. To decide whether each TCR beta V gene segment behaved as functional or pseudogenic, an earlier analysis of some 570 of the donors relied on high-throughput TCR beta sequencing. Donor age, sex, ethnicity and CMV serostatus were collected together with the repertoire data. Genome-wide SNP genotypes for about 55% of the 666 donors were used in a later genetic analysis, which treated that subset as a discovery cohort. Every repertoire in the discovery cohort had been generated on one and the same sequencing platform. Both class I and class II loci were covered by HLA typing, at four-digit resolution. Typing coverage varied by locus: roughly 620-630 donors for A, B, C, DRB1 and DQB1; 522 for DQA1; over 600 for DPA1; roughly 470 for DPB1. Roughly 5 DR-DQ haplotypes were handled as single units for association and clustering because linkage in the cohort was strong. Across under 500 genotyped donors of the cohort, an average of roughly 200,000 unique TCR beta nucleotide sequences per donor were sequenced, and roughly 18% of those sequences were non-productive. The study at large found these results: A total of 150 or so TCR beta chains were listed by the study as associated with cytomegalovirus. The authors suggested that the approach could potentially be extended to other disease states and immunological phenotypes. In a later analysis, HLA-associated TCR beta chains showed more clonal expansion and lower generation probabilities than non-associated chains that were equally common. In both the original and validation cohorts, the classifier was reported to diagnose cytomegalovirus status with high specificity and sensitivity. A cluster of highly shared sequence variants was judged likely to be a technical artifact of the sequencing pipeline. A further reported finding was that TCR beta sequences accurately predicted the HLA-A and HLA-B alleles for most subjects in the first cohort. Assigning TCR associations to individual alleles was difficult when HLA alleles, especially DR and DQ, strongly co-occurred. Correlated functional status among segregating V segments might reflect linkage disequilibrium, but an unknown experimental factor could not be ruled out. A later genetic analysis reported fewer N-insertions in productive TCRs among donors in an Asian-associated ancestry cluster than the roughly 690-donor mean. At a false discovery rate of 0.05, a later analysis linked about 16,000 TCR beta sequences to specific HLA alleles. In a later analysis, the rate of TCR association differed among HLA loci, with DRB1 alleles having the most associated TCRs and HLA-C alleles having the fewest. Most TCR sequences were observed very rarely across donors, whereas some public TCRs were present in many individuals. Because the 87-base-pair reads could not distinguish some IMGT-functional V segments, including TRBV6-2 and TRBV6-3, those segments were excluded. About 17 rarely observed V segments, including chromosome 9 orphons, were excluded from the earlier analysis of just under 600 of the donors because counts were too low. CMV serostatus was the only immune exposure information available for the cohort. In a later analysis, most CMV-associated TCR beta chains were found to appear HLA-restricted, with HLA associations seemingly driven largely by CMV exposure. V-gene and J-gene trimming of TCR beta chains was associated with a missense DCLRE1C variant in a later genetic analysis, and the association was replicated in an independent cohort. A later analysis reported that several top co-occurrence clusters appeared linked to parvovirus B19, influenza, CMV and Epstein-Barr virus. Only TCR beta chains were sequenced in this cohort, and the absence of alpha or paired-chain data limited detectable features. Presence/absence analyses assumed roughly uniform sequencing depth across donors, an assumption that may not hold. In an earlier analysis of 587 of the donors, most TCR beta V segments appeared in productive rearrangements about 90% or about 30% of the time, broadly matching IMGT annotations. A few of the identified cytomegalovirus-associated TCR beta chains were confirmed in vitro to be specific for cytomegalovirus antigens. Because some donors lacked HLA typing at each locus, the association tests relied only on the typed subset.

Library preparation employed the immunoSEQ multiplex PCR assay. For the multiplex PCR, a mixture combining 60 forward primers for TCR Vbeta segments and 13 reverse primers for TCR Jbeta segments was used. The CDR3 region of rearranged TCR beta genes was amplified from genomic DNA with a multiplex PCR assay. The amplified TCR beta libraries were sequenced on the Illumina HiSeq System as 87-base-pair reads. The authors' analysis ran thus. In a later analysis, 70 million to 95 million unique TCR beta chains were counted across the roughly 670 repertoires, and roughly 9.9 million of these chains were shared by at least two donors. A nearest-neighbor algorithm error-corrected the raw reads and collapsed the reads into unique sequences, merging closely related sequences to remove PCR and sequencing errors. Alignment of CDR3 sequences to IMGT reference sequences was used to assign V, D and J gene segments. For a sequence to be retained, a match of at least six nucleotides was required to both a V gene segment and a J gene segment. Rearrangements were classified as productive when the CDR3 lacked stop codons and remained in frame with V and J, and all other rearrangements were classified as non-productive. Following IMGT convention, CDR3 was defined as the stretch from the second conserved V-encoded cysteine up to the conserved J-encoded phenylalanine. The earlier analysis of about 610 of the donors excluded any sequence lacking an unambiguous match to a single V gene segment. An earlier analysis of roughly 590 of the donors called V segments functional above 56.7% productive rearrangements and segregating when the between-donor standard deviation exceeded 5%. To diagnose cytomegalovirus status from the catalog of TCR beta chain sequences, a statistical classification framework was built. In a later analysis, V and J genes were assigned by comparing TCR nucleotide sequences against IMGT/GENE-DB human TR gene sequences. Using the TCRdist pipeline, a later analysis assigned CDR3 sequences along with most-parsimonious VDJ recombination scenarios. A later analysis defined each TCR beta chain by its CDR3 amino acid sequence plus V-gene family, and excluded reads lacking a unique V-gene family. As a way to deal with suspected cross-contamination and a sequencing artifact, a later analysis dropped under 600 nucleotide sequences that were highly shared and had low generation probability. For each public chain, a later analysis derived a clonal expansion index from normalized ranks of inferred template counts within each repertoire. In a later analysis, generation probabilities were computed with a VDJ recombination model fitted to out-of-frame rearrangements, and the resulting probabilities were checked against IGoR. In a later analysis, hypergeometric tests were used to score TCR-TCR, TCR-HLA and TCR-CMV co-occurrence, with a repertoire-size bias correction applied to TCR pairs. False discovery rates were estimated in a later analysis by permuting HLA or CMV assignments 20 times. In a later analysis, co-occurring TCRs were grouped with DBSCAN, and TCRdist sequence similarity was added when clustering was performed within HLA-allele-positive subsets. For co-occurrence clustering, repertoires with fewer than 30,000 or more than 120,000 public chains were excluded, along with a handful of repertoires with anomalous nucleotide sharing. TCRdb retrieved this table from immuneACCESS and kept in-frame rearrangements only. Not all clones are present; in checked studies, unresolved V genes account for under half, and no reason is known for the remainder. That table is the source of V, J and clone size, and D and trimming were worked out from the DNA. This sample's table contains fewer than 250,000 clones. The ten largest clones capture about 1% of the sample.

CDR1 and CDR2 are drawn from the germline V gene (reference sequence): GTSNPN, SVGIG. The junction carries 8 bases between V and J, which are trimmed by 4 bases and 4 bases respectively. The CDR3 spans 11 residues, from the cysteine through the phenylalanine. The kept DNA is CDR3 alone, 33 bases in frame from the first base. This receptor chain uses TRBV30 and TRBJ2-7; no D gene call is confident. The specimen was PBMCs. The origin of this receptor is a woman aged 25 to 39 in good health and CMV-seropositive. The DNA sequence reads TGTGCCTGGACTAGTAGATACGAGCAGTACTTC. Its translation is CAWTSRYEQYF.